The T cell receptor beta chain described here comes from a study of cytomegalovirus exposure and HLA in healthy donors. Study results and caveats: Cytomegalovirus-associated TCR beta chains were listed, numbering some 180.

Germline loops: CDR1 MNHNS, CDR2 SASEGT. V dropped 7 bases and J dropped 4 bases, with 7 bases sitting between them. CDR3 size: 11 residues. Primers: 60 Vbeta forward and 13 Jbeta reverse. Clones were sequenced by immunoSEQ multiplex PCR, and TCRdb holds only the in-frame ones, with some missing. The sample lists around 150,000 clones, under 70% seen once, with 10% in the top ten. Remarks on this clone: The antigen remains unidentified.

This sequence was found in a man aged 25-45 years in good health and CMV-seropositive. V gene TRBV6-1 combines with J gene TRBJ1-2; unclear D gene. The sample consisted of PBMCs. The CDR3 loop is CASTPGYGYTF. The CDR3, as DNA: TGTGCCAGCACCCCCGGCTATGGCTACACCTTC.